This T cell receptor (beta chain) was recovered during a study of blood T cell repertoires in COVID-19. Study-level information: The United States, Italy and Spain provided the acute and convalescent COVID-19 samples.

Seattle patients were enrolled while actively infected and followed longitudinally. The V gene lost 2 bases and the J gene lost 3 bases, with 12 bases spanning the gap. The CDR3 covers 14 residues. In germline, CDR1 is SGHRS, CDR2 YFSETQ. Per the original methods: Reference gene primer amplification gave nucleated cell count estimates. Some clones are missing from TCRdb's copy, which holds only in-frame ones; the method was immunoSEQ multiplex PCR. V and J calls and clone size are as listed in that table; D and trimming were resolved from the DNA. The profile covers fewer than 200,000 clones, with 85% to 90% appearing a single time and just over 2.5% taken by the ten largest.

The chain links TRBV5-1 to TRBJ2-7; tentative D call: TRBD1 (6 bases). The sample comprised peripheral blood. This TCR derives from a woman of 80 years or more with COVID-19, enrolled during active disease. Here the CDR3 reads CASSFDRDNYEQYF. The CDR3 DNA sequence: TGCGCCAGCAGCTTTGACCGGGACAACTACGAGCAGTACTTC. Full variable domain (rest looked up from reference TRBV5-1 and TRBJ2-7): KAGVTQTPRYLIKTRGQQVTLSCSPISGHRSVSWYQQTPGQGLQFLFEYFSETQRNKGNFPGRFSGRQFSNSRSEMNVSTLELGDSALYLCASSFDRDNYEQYFGPGTRLTVT.